The 12 T cell receptor beta chains in this list originate from one sample, sequenced in a study of siplizumab effects on memory and regulatory T cells. Method: immunoSEQ multiplex PCR; TCRdb's copy keeps in-frame clones and lacks some. The table records about 50,000 clones, roughly 87% of them present only once. Sequenced: naive CD8+ T cells sorted from blood. All receptors derive from a human donor in good health.

The chain joins TRBV5-6 to TRBJ1-1; D call uncertain. The CDR3 has 13 residues. Germline-derived CDR1 and CDR2 are SGHDT and YYEEEE. V lost 4 bases, J lost 1 base, and 8 bases lay in between. The CDR3, as DNA: TGTGCCAGCAGCCATAACAGGAACACTGAAGCTTTCTTT. This codes for CASSHNRNTEAFF.

The V gene is TRBV4-1, the J gene TRBJ2-1; 8 positions agree with TRBD2. The CDR3 contains 16 residues. J gave up 6 bases and V 1 base, and 8 bases lay outside the gene matches. Per the germline V gene, CDR1 is MGHRA and CDR2 is YSYEKL. In DNA form, the CDR3 reads TGCGCCAGCAGCCAAGTAGCGGGGATACTACCCAATGAGCAGTTCTTC. This translates into CASSQVAGILPNEQFF.

This chain uses TRBV6-6 with TRBJ1-1; D is perhaps TRBD1 (6 bases). With 0 bases removed from V and 4 bases from J, the gap between germline ends came to 12 bases. Germline V gene lookup returns CDR1 MNHNY and CDR2 SVGAGI (reference sequence). The CDR3 totals 15 residues. Here the CDR3 DNA reads TGTGCCAGCAGTTACTCGCGGGGGCAAGGCACTGAAGCTTTCTTT. This gives the protein CASSYSRGQGTEAFF.

The chain uses TRBV7-9 and TRBJ2-1; D remains ambiguous. V was pared by 1 base and J by 6 bases, with 13 bases between. Germline assignment: CDR1 SEHNR and CDR2 FQNEAQ (reference sequence). The CDR3 totals 15 residues. The CDR3 here is CASSLVATLFNEQFF. The CDR3 coding sequence is TGTGCCAGCAGCTTAGTGGCCACGTTATTCAATGAGCAGTTCTTC. The full variable domain, its missing parts supplied by reference TRBV7-9 and TRBJ2-1, is DTGVSQNPRHKITKRGQNVTFRCDPISEHNRLYWYRQTLGQGPEFLTYFQNEAQLEKSRLLSDRFSAERPKGSFSTLEIQRTEQGDSAMYLCASSLVATLFNEQFFGPGTRLTVL.

The V gene is TRBV4-1, the J gene TRBJ2-1; D may be TRBD2 (5 bases). In germline, CDR1 is MGHRA, CDR2 YSYEKL. The CDR3 totals 13 residues. The V end was cut by 4 bases, the J end by 4 bases, with 8 bases between. In DNA, the CDR3 is TGCGCCAGCAGCCTCGGACTTTACAATGAGCAGTTCTTC. This gives the protein CASSLGLYNEQFF.

The V call is TRBV13, the J call TRBJ1-2; D uncertain. The CDR3 spans 16 residues. Germline loops: CDR1 PRHDT, CDR2 FYEKMQ (reference sequence). V was pared by 0 bases and J by 3 bases, with 14 bases between. CDR3 nucleotide sequence: TGTGCCAGCAGCTTAGGTAGGCCAGCCGGTCACTATGGCTACACCTTC. This encodes CASSLGRPAGHYGYTF. Together with reference TRBV13 and TRBJ1-2, the CDR3 gives the full variable domain: AAGVIQSPRHLIKEKRETATLKCYPIPRHDTVYWYQQGPGQDPQFLISFYEKMQSDKGSIPDRFSAQQFSDYHSELNMSSLELGDSALYFCASSLGRPAGHYGYTFGSGTRLTVV.

The chain joins TRBV27 to TRBJ2-3, with D possibly TRBD1 on 6 matching bases. The germline CDR1 and CDR2 sequences are MNHEY and SMNVEV (reference sequence). V lost 1 base, J lost 6 bases, and 14 bases lay in between. The CDR3 sequence is 15 residues long. As DNA, the CDR3 is TGTGCCAGCAGTTTATGGGCAGGGGTCGTGGATACGCAGTATTTT. Its translation is CASSLWAGVVDTQYF.

This clone was seen a single time. The rearrangement links TRBV30 to TRBJ1-2; maybe TRBD1 (6 bases). V was clipped by 0 bases and J by 8 bases, with 10 bases between them. CDR3 size: 12 residues. CDR1 is GTSNPN, CDR2 SVGIG, per germline (reference sequence). CDR3 DNA: TGTGCCTGGAGTGTTGGGGGCCAAGGCTACACCTTC. Its translation is CAWSVGGQGYTF.

The chain joins TRBV4-2 to TRBJ2-7, with D perhaps given as TRBD1 or TRBD2 (6 bases each). The CDR3 covers 14 residues. The V gene lost 0 bases and the J gene lost 5 bases, with 11 bases spanning the gap. Germline V gene lookup returns CDR1 LGHNA and CDR2 YNFKEQ. CDR3 sequence reads: CASSQEIRGDEQYF. CDR3 DNA sequence: TGTGCCAGCAGCCAAGAAATAAGGGGGGACGAGCAGTACTTC.

The chain joins TRBV11-2 to TRBJ2-1; D is ambiguous. From germline, CDR1 is SGHAT and CDR2 FQNNGV. This CDR3 has 13 residues. V was clipped by 7 bases and J by 9 bases, with 16 bases between them. CDR3 DNA: TGTGCCAGCACCCCGGTAGGTAAGGTTGAGCAGTTCTTC. It is translated as CASTPVGKVEQFF.

This rearrangement joins TRBV5-6 to TRBJ1-1, with D tentatively TRBD1 (5 bases). Deletions cut 4 bases from V and 0 bases from J, with 10 bases between. Germline lookup yields CDR1 SGHDT and CDR2 YYEEEE. The CDR3 has 14 amino acids. CDR3 sequence: CASSPGGMNTEAFF. In nucleotides, the CDR3 is TGTGCCAGCAGCCCCGGGGGGATGAACACTGAAGCTTTCTTT.

The V and J genes are TRBV11-2 and TRBJ2-1, with 7 positions matching TRBD2. The CDR3 contains 16 residues. Trimming removed 3 bases from V and 3 bases from J; junction bases left unmatched: 8. Germline-derived CDR1 and CDR2 are SGHAT and FQNNGV. The CDR3 is CASSLRRERFYNEQFF. The CDR3 DNA follows: TGTGCCAGCAGCTTGAGGCGGGAGAGGTTCTACAATGAGCAGTTCTTC.